What follows describes a single TCR beta chain. This sample stems from a study of blood T cells in healthy people across ages. The overall study: Per two T cells, about one barcoded beta molecule was captured through template switching.

Germline V CDR1 and CDR2: DFQATT, SNEGSKA (reference sequence). V was clipped by 3 bases and J by 4 bases, with 13 bases between them. The CDR3 spans 14 residues. Using a J-beta primer mix together with a sample-barcoded 5' primer, a second PCR was run for 7 to 11 cycles. TCRdb processed the 5' RACE reads anew with MiXCR; each CDR3 protein has one entry. This repertoire shows 910,000 or so distinct CDR3 sequences, 51% found once; its top ten account for roughly 23%. Input material: blood. The TCR comes from a woman aged 60-70 years in good health. The rearrangement uses TRBV20-1 and TRBJ2-1; D is uncertain. The DNA for the CDR3 is TGCAGTGCTAGGACCGGGTCTTTTTACAATGAGCAGTTCTTC. Translation: CSARTGSFYNEQFF.